These T cell receptor beta chains were read from a single sample in a study of blood T cell repertoires in COVID-19. Sequencing was performed with immunoSEQ multiplex PCR; in TCRdb, only in-frame clones are kept and a portion is missing. This table has roughly 250,000 clones, about nine tenths appearing once. Sequenced material: peripheral blood. These receptors were taken from a middle-aged man who had recovered from COVID-19. Both conserved end residues are trimmed from each CDR3. Each record gives: J gene, V gene, CDR3 protein.

j_gene: TRBJ1-4; v_gene: TRBV7-2; CDR3aa: ASSLDRGRDEKLF
j_gene: TRBJ2-5; v_gene: TRBV20-1; CDR3aa: SASSPAGFLETQY
j_gene: TRBJ2-7; v_gene: TRBV3-1/TRBV3-2; CDR3aa: ASSPFGLAGYEQY
j_gene: TRBJ2-5; v_gene: TRBV11-1; CDR3aa: ASSFSSGRRQETQY
j_gene: TRBJ2-7; v_gene: TRBV3-1/TRBV3-2; CDR3aa: ASSHWGDLYEQY
j_gene: TRBJ1-2; v_gene: TRBV27; CDR3aa: ATSWTGSNYGYT
j_gene: TRBJ1-3; v_gene: TRBV7-8; CDR3aa: ASSAYFRRPGNTIY
j_gene: TRBJ2-7; v_gene: TRBV10-3; CDR3aa: AISTSILGLAGGQGYEQY
j_gene: TRBJ1-6; v_gene: TRBV6-5; CDR3aa: ASSYVAPDNSPLH
j_gene: TRBJ1-5; v_gene: TRBV19; CDR3aa: ASTPRQNSNQPQH
j_gene: TRBJ2-5; v_gene: TRBV9; CDR3aa: ASSVAAGWETQY
j_gene: TRBJ2-3; v_gene: TRBV6-5; CDR3aa: ASTPTSGGVHTQY
j_gene: TRBJ1-3; v_gene: TRBV18; CDR3aa: ASSAIPGQGLASGNTIY
j_gene: TRBJ1-2; v_gene: TRBV14; CDR3aa: ASSQDRGPYGYT
j_gene: TRBJ1-6; v_gene: TRBV6-5; CDR3aa: ASGHRENSPLH
j_gene: TRBJ2-7; v_gene: TRBV9; CDR3aa: ASSRMTSGSFHEQY
j_gene: TRBJ2-3; v_gene: TRBV14; CDR3aa: ASSDSLAGGADTQY
j_gene: TRBJ2-1; v_gene: TRBV2; CDR3aa: ASRDSRAGGSYNEQF
j_gene: TRBJ2-7; v_gene: TRBV7-2; CDR3aa: ASSDSGGGAYEQY
j_gene: TRBJ1-6; v_gene: TRBV19; CDR3aa: ASSNSGSYNSPLH
j_gene: TRBJ2-1; v_gene: TRBV19; CDR3aa: ASRGGAPLYNEQF
j_gene: TRBJ2-7; v_gene: TRBV5-1; CDR3aa: ASSSLAGDEQY
j_gene: TRBJ2-7; v_gene: TRBV19; CDR3aa: ASSQNPLAGGPNEQY
j_gene: TRBJ1-2; v_gene: TRBV19; CDR3aa: ASSISGQGDYGYT
j_gene: TRBJ2-7; v_gene: TRBV28; CDR3aa: ASSLVGTAYEQY
j_gene: TRBJ2-5; v_gene: TRBV7-2; CDR3aa: ASSPPGVKTQY
j_gene: TRBJ2-7; v_gene: TRBV12-5; CDR3aa: ASGLEIYEQY
j_gene: TRBJ2-3; v_gene: TRBV5-1; CDR3aa: ASSPFRGADTQY
j_gene: TRBJ1-2; v_gene: TRBV9; CDR3aa: ASSVDDRARGYT
j_gene: TRBJ1-5; v_gene: TRBV6-5; CDR3aa: ASSYSVGSGQPQH
j_gene: TRBJ1-2; v_gene: TRBV27; CDR3aa: ASSLKPGQTNYGYT
j_gene: TRBJ2-5; v_gene: TRBV5-5; CDR3aa: ASSAAGRIYQETQY
j_gene: TRBJ2-1; v_gene: TRBV5-1; CDR3aa: ASRSTSGSNEQF
j_gene: TRBJ2-7; v_gene: TRBV29-1; CDR3aa: SVLLAGVSHEQY
j_gene: TRBJ2-1; v_gene: TRBV9; CDR3aa: ASSAGLADYNEQF
j_gene: TRBJ2-5; v_gene: TRBV5-1; CDR3aa: ASSLDSETSAQETQY
j_gene: TRBJ2-7; v_gene: TRBV7-9; CDR3aa: ASSSTGGSYEQY
j_gene: TRBJ1-5; v_gene: TRBV6-2/TRBV6-3; CDR3aa: ASSKRGGRQPQH